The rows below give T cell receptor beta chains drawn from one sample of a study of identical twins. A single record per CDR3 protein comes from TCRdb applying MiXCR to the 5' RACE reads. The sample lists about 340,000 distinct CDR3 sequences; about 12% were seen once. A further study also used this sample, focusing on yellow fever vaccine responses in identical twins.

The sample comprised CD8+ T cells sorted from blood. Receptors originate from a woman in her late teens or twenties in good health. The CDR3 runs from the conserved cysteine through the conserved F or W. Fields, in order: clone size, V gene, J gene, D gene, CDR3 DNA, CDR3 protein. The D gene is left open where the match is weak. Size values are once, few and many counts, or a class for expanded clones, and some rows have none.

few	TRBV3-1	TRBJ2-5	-	TGTGCCAGCAGCCAAGGACATAGACAAGAGACCCAGTACTTC	CASSQGHRQETQYF
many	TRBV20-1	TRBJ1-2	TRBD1	TGCAGTGCTCAGGGGGCCATCTATGGCTACACCTTC	CSAQGAIYGYTF
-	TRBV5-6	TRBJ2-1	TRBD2	TGTGCCAGCAGCATAGCGGGAGGTCCTCCCAATGAGCAGTTCTTC	CASSIAGGPPNEQFF
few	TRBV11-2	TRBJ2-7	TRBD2	TGTGCCAGCAGCCGGAACTCCCCCGGGACTAGCAAAGTTGAGCAGTACTTC	CASSRNSPGTSKVEQYF
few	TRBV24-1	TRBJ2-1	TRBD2	TGTGCCACCAGTGATCATAGCGGGGGGGGACACAATGAGCAGTTCTTC	CATSDHSGGGHNEQFF
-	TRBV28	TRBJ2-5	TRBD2	TGTGCCAGCAGACCCACTAGCGGGCCTAAAGAGACCCAGTACTTC	CASRPTSGPKETQYF
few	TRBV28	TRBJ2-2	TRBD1	TGTGCCAGCAGTATGACAGGGGCCGGGGAGCTGTTTTTT	CASSMTGAGELFF
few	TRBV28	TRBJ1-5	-	TGTGCCAGCAGTTTGAACGGGGGGGAGCCCCAGCATTTT	CASSLNGGEPQHF
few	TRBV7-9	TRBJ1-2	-	TGTGCCAGCAGCCCTAGCGGGGGGTCCCACTATGGCTACACCTTC	CASSPSGGSHYGYTF
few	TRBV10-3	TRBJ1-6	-	TGTGCCATCAGTGAACAGGGATCCTTCTCCTATAATTCACCCCTCCACTTT	CAISEQGSFSYNSPLHF
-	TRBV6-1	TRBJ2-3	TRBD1	TGTGCCAGCAGTGGAACCCCGGGACAGGGGGAGGATACGCAGTATTTT	CASSGTPGQGEDTQYF
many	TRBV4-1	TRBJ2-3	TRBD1	TGCGCCAGCAGCCAACCAGGGGGCGGCACAGATACGCAGTATTTT	CASSQPGGGTDTQYF
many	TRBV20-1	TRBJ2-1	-	TGCAGTGCTAGGTTGGGGATCATGGATGCGGGCGGCTCCTACAATGAGCAGTTCTTC	CSARLGIMDAGGSYNEQFF
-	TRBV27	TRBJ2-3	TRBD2	TGTGCCAGCAGAACACTAGCGGGGGTCCGCACAGATACGCAGTATTTT	CASRTLAGVRTDTQYF